This TCR beta chain comes out of a study of Ad26.COV2.S vaccination and SARS-CoV-2 variants. Study at large: Once or twice, 56 days apart, Ad26.COV2.S was delivered intramuscularly.

Treatment described: some 20 received Ad26.COV2.S at low or high dose, single or two shots; 5 received placebo; per-sample allocation not given. Day 63 after the first injection of vaccine or placebo was the sampling time. Overall study findings and caveats: Following vaccination, spike-specific CD8+ and CD4+ T cell responses reportedly exhibited substantial breadth. Comparable non-spike TCR breadth was observed in vaccine and placebo recipients.

Generated by immunoSEQ multiplex PCR, the TCRdb table keeps only in-frame clones and is missing some. The repertoire consists of roughly 420,000 clones, with approximately 88% occurring once and the leading ten covering approximately 4%. Looked up from germline, CDR1 is MNHEY and CDR2 is SMNVEV (reference sequence). V was shortened by 2 bases and J by 5 bases, with 12 bases between the two germline ends. This CDR3 spans 14 amino acids. On this clone: Its antigen is undetermined.

The source was peripheral blood, collected in a trial of Ad26.COV2.S vaccine versus placebo. V gene TRBV27 combines with J gene TRBJ1-2; D is uncertain. The receptor comes from a person aged 18-60 years who received the Ad26.COV2.S COVID-19 vaccine or a placebo. The CDR3 region has the DNA TGTGCCAGCAGTTTAAGTTTCGGGGTATATGGCTACACCTTC. It codes for CASSLSFGVYGYTF.